This T cell receptor beta chain was documented in a study of early T cells in non-severe SARS-CoV-2 infection (dated by TCRdb to the early 2020s). About the full investigation: Because TCR sequencing was done on bulk RNA from unsorted whole blood, the alpha and beta chains could not be paired.

This clonotype was observed many times. There is no known antigen for this receptor. Base qualities are not provided; no much larger clone lies one nucleotide away. The paper as a whole reports these results and caveats: Matching against VDJdb was skewed toward anti-spike CD8 responses, likely underestimated virus-specific expansions, and missed private and CD4 specificities.

From the germline V gene, CDR1 is MDHEN and CDR2 is SYDVKM. V drops 3 bases and J drops 5 bases, leaving 8 bases in between. The CDR3 runs 14 residues from the cysteine to the phenylalanine. The kept DNA is CDR3 alone, 42 bases in frame from the first base. The library was obtained by 5' RACE. TCRdb shows the sequencer as NextSeq 500. Unique molecular identifiers were attached to individual cDNA molecules in the TCR library protocol so that sequencing error and PCR bias could be corrected. Sequencing covered both TCR alpha and beta chains, and within each sample the abundances of alpha and beta sequences were tightly co-correlated. Per the original workflow: Decombinator V4 was used to annotate TCR sequences for V gene, J gene and CDR3. Expanded TCRs were defined as changing significantly between any two time points under a Poisson model with p below 0.0001. Abundances of TCRs were expressed as counts per million after normalisation to the total number of TCRs sequenced in each sample. MAIT TCRs were defined by TRAV1-2 paired with TRAJ12, TRAJ20 or TRAJ33, and iNKT TCRs by TRAV10 paired with TRAJ18. VDJdb, accessed on 1 November 2021, was searched for TCRs annotated for CMV, EBV and SARS-CoV-2, and TCRs annotated for more than one antigen were excluded. The public reads were reprocessed in TCRdb via fastp at Q25 and MiXCR, keeping in-frame beta chains. Each record represents a unique CDR3 protein, reported with the most common genes and DNA among its rows. The V and J calls follow TCRdb's processing rather than the paper's. The sample data list about 33,000 distinct CDR3 sequences, and 3% to 4.5% of these were observed just once. The ten largest clones represent 9% to 10% of the sample.

Set within a cohort of healthcare workers in London, UK, this nested case-control study involved weekly PCR testing of nasopharyngeal swabs along with blood sampling. Healthcare workers were recruited between 23 and 31 March 2020, during the week of the UK lockdown, and were followed weekly for up to roughly 16 weeks. The sequence joins TRBV28 to TRBJ2-6; too little of a D gene remains to name it. Sequencing was carried out using whole blood. The TCR sequence derives from an adult who was a healthcare worker with PCR-confirmed SARS-CoV-2 infection or an uninfected control (not recorded which). CDR3 sequence: CASSLVLWANVLTF. The bases are TGTGCCAGCAGTTTGGTTCTCTGGGCCAACGTCCTGACTTTC.